A selection of T cell receptor beta chains follows, all from one sample in a study of CD8 T cells in Susac syndrome. TCRdb used MiXCR to reprocess the immunoSEQ multiplex PCR reads, holding one entry per CDR3 protein. The data hold fewer than 65,000 distinct CDR3 sequences, with around nine tenths observed a single time. Sequences were obtained from CD8+ T cells from PBMCs. Source of these receptors: a human donor in good health. Each CDR3 is given with its conserved first and last residue. D genes are given only for firm matches. Only some rows state a clone size, as once, few, many or a class for expanded clones.

TRBJ2-2 TRBV4-3 TRBD2 - CASSQDPLAGTTGELFF TGCGCCAGCAGCCAAGATCCCCTAGCGGGGACCACCGGGGAGCTGTTTTTT
TRBJ2-3 TRBV29-1 - - CSVASPSQGTQYF TGCAGCGTTGCCAGCCCCTCTCAGGGTACGCAGTATTTT
TRBJ2-7 TRBV25-1 TRBD2 - CASSEGGGIYEQYF TGTGCCAGCAGTGAGGGGGGGGGAATCTACGAGCAGTACTTC
TRBJ2-7 TRBV30 TRBD1 - CALDTGGYPYEQYF TGTGCCTTGGACACAGGGGGCTACCCCTACGAGCAGTACTTC
TRBJ2-1 TRBV4-1 TRBD2 - CASSQGLATYNEQFF TGCGCCAGCAGCCAAGGACTAGCCACCTACAATGAGCAGTTCTTC
TRBJ2-5 TRBV24-1 - - CATSAFQGWRETQYF TGTGCCACCAGTGCATTCCAAGGTTGGAGAGAGACCCAGTACTTC
TRBJ2-3 TRBV12-3/TRBV12-4 TRBD1 - CASSTGTGGSTDTQYF TGTGCCAGCAGTACCGGGACAGGGGGAAGCACAGATACGCAGTATTTT
TRBJ1-2 TRBV7-6 TRBD1 - CASSPGQIYGYTF TGTGCCAGCAGCCCGGGACAGATCTATGGCTACACCTTC
TRBJ2-5 TRBV27 - - CASSIGLPTLQETQYF TGTGCCAGCAGTATAGGACTCCCGACCCTCCAAGAGACCCAGTACTTC
TRBJ2-7 TRBV11-2 - - CASSSEAGLSYEQYF TGTGCCAGCAGCTCAGAAGCAGGGCTCTCCTACGAGCAGTACTTC
TRBJ2-7 TRBV12-3/TRBV12-4 - few CASSSIGGSYEQYF TGTGCCAGCAGTTCCATTGGAGGCTCCTACGAGCAGTACTTC
TRBJ2-1 TRBV27 - - CASSLNRGGYNEQFF TGTGCCAGCAGTTTGAACAGGGGAGGATACAATGAGCAGTTCTTC
TRBJ1-5 TRBV19 - - CASSFHRDSNQPQHF TGTGCCAGTAGTTTTCACAGGGATAGCAATCAGCCCCAGCATTTT
TRBJ1-1 TRBV2 - - CASRTRGAEAFF TGTGCCAGCAGGACCAGGGGTGCTGAAGCTTTCTTT
TRBJ2-1 TRBV18 TRBD2 - CASSPKTSDHSEQFF TGTGCCAGCTCACCAAAGACTAGCGACCACAGTGAGCAGTTCTTC
TRBJ1-3 TRBV6-5 - - CASSYERPISGNTIYF TGTGCCAGCAGTTACGAAAGACCGATTTCTGGAAACACCATATATTTT
TRBJ2-5 TRBV6-5 TRBD2 - CASSPYSGEGETQYF TGTGCCAGCAGTCCTTATAGCGGGGAAGGAGAGACCCAGTACTTC
TRBJ2-7 TRBV5-4 - - CASSPWPPLFPPPIYEQYF TGTGCCAGCAGCCCTTGGCCACCGCTTTTCCCCCCACCCATCTACGAGCAGTACTTC
TRBJ1-6 TRBV13 - - CASSLLPDRHNSPLHF TGTGCCAGCAGCCTACTCCCCGACAGACATAATTCACCCCTCCACTTT
TRBJ2-5 TRBV4-1 - - CASSQVPGPGYGTQYF TGCGCCAGCAGCCAAGTACCGGGACCCGGTTATGGGACCCAGTACTTC
TRBJ1-1 TRBV29-1 - - CSAWLNTEAFF TGCAGCGCATGGCTGAACACTGAAGCTTTCTTT
TRBJ2-5 TRBV3-1 TRBD2 - CASREGLQETQYF TGTGCCAGCAGGGAGGGACTACAAGAGACCCAGTACTTC
TRBJ2-5 TRBV4-1 - - CASSQQAIDQETQYF TGCGCCAGCAGCCAACAAGCTATTGATCAAGAGACCCAGTACTTC
TRBJ2-6 TRBV3-1 - - CASSQEPTLSGANVLTF TGTGCCAGCAGCCAAGAGCCCACCCTCTCTGGGGCCAACGTCCTGACTTTC
TRBJ1-1 TRBV20-1 - - CSAGGGDMNTEAFF TGCAGTGCTGGTGGTGGGGATATGAACACTGAAGCTTTCTTT
TRBJ2-7 TRBV13 - - CASSLRRPSYEQYF TGTGCCAGCAGCTTACGCAGGCCATCCTACGAGCAGTACTTC
TRBJ1-6 TRBV2 - - CASSDTRGTDSPLHF TGTGCCAGCAGTGACACCAGGGGAACTGATTCACCCCTCCACTTT
TRBJ2-1 TRBV7-2 TRBD1 - CASSIIRDSNEQFF TGTGCCAGCAGCATAATCCGGGACAGCAATGAGCAGTTCTTC
TRBJ2-7 TRBV6-2/TRBV6-3 TRBD1 - CASSAGTGGPYEQYF TGTGCCAGCAGTGCCGGGACAGGGGGCCCCTACGAGCAGTACTTC
TRBJ1-5 TRBV4-2 TRBD1 - CASSQGARGRVGNQPQHF TGTGCCAGCAGCCAGGGGGCTAGGGGGCGGGTGGGCAATCAGCCCCAGCATTTT
TRBJ2-1 TRBV29-1 - - CSGTPSSYNEQFF TGCAGCGGAACACCGAGCTCCTACAATGAGCAGTTCTTC
TRBJ2-3 TRBV27 - - CASSLFGPGWVSSTDTQYF TGTGCCAGCAGTTTATTCGGCCCAGGGTGGGTGTCTAGCACAGATACGCAGTATTTT
TRBJ1-5 TRBV7-9 - - CASSKGSEGFNQPQHF TGTGCCAGCAGCAAAGGGTCAGAGGGGTTTAATCAGCCCCAGCATTTT
TRBJ1-1 TRBV4-1 - once CASSLSQGTPEAFF TGCGCCAGCAGCCTCTCGCAGGGGACCCCTGAAGCTTTCTTT
TRBJ2-7 TRBV4-3 TRBD2 once CASSHGLAWYEQYF TGCGCCAGCAGCCACGGACTAGCCTGGTACGAGCAGTACTTC
TRBJ2-3 TRBV15 TRBD2 - CATSGGPLAGGTDTQYF TGTGCCACCAGCGGGGGTCCCCTAGCGGGGGGAACAGATACGCAGTATTTT
TRBJ2-7 TRBV18 - - CASSPGAGTYEQYF TGTGCCAGCTCCCCCGGGGCAGGGACCTACGAGCAGTACTTC
TRBJ2-1 TRBV11-2 - - CASSSRGDEQFF TGTGCCAGCAGCTCCAGGGGAGATGAGCAGTTCTTC
TRBJ2-3 TRBV12-3/TRBV12-4 - - CASSPPNADTQYF TGTGCCAGCAGTCCCCCTAATGCAGATACGCAGTATTTT
TRBJ1-1 TRBV27 TRBD1 - CASSSTGGGTEAFF TGTGCCAGCAGTTCGACAGGGGGCGGCACTGAAGCTTTCTTT
TRBJ1-1 TRBV4-1 - - CASSFQPNTEAFF TGCGCCAGCAGCTTTCAGCCGAACACTGAAGCTTTCTTT
TRBJ2-2 TRBV12-3/TRBV12-4 - - CASTLINTGELFF TGTGCCAGCACCCTAATAAACACCGGGGAGCTGTTTTTT
TRBJ2-2 TRBV6-5 TRBD1 - CASIPGQVYTGELFF TGTGCCAGCATTCCGGGACAGGTTTACACCGGGGAGCTGTTTTTT
TRBJ1-6 TRBV27 - - CASSFSTGNHSPLHF TGTGCCAGCAGTTTCTCTACAGGGAATCACTCACCCCTCCACTTT
TRBJ2-1 TRBV27 TRBD1 - CASHSWDRGSYNEQFF TGTGCCAGCCACTCCTGGGACAGGGGATCCTACAATGAGCAGTTCTTC
TRBJ2-1 TRBV25-1 - - CASSEFGGTHNEQFF TGTGCCAGCAGTGAATTCGGCGGGACCCACAATGAGCAGTTCTTC
TRBJ1-1 TRBV2 TRBD1 - CARNSRQGHTEAFF TGTGCCAGGAATTCAAGACAGGGGCACACTGAAGCTTTCTTT
TRBJ2-3 TRBV6-1 TRBD2 - CASTGTAGGADTQYF TGTGCCAGCACAGGGACAGCGGGGGGTGCAGATACGCAGTATTTT